This T cell receptor (beta chain) was profiled in a study of molecular identifiers for immune sequencing clone quantification. The study's findings and limits: The study found clones above 20 RNA copies held over 98% of effector molecules and under 1% in naive cells. Identical TCR molecules sharing a barcode could underestimate highly expanded clone sizes.

Construction of naive CD8 libraries employed roughly 20,000 to 1,100,000 sorted cells together with 10%, 30% or 50% RNA. For naive CD8 T cells, sorting used the CD8+CD4-CCR7+CD45RA+ phenotype. Germline values: CDR1 MDHEN, CDR2 SYDVKM. V was pared by 6 bases and J by 3 bases, with 18 bases between. This CDR3 spans 16 amino acids. The sample holds a few counts of this clonotype. Its specificity is not known. TCRdb re-analysed the PCR reads in MiXCR, keeping a single row per CDR3 protein. The sample includes fewer than 100,000 distinct CDR3 sequences, roughly 23% of them seen just once. The TCR originated in a human donor in good health. Some libraries in this study had Jurkat cell RNA spiked in. Sequenced: naive CD8+ T cells from blood, with Jurkat cell RNA spiked in. Noted subset: FACS-sorted CD8+CD4-CCR7+CD45RA+ naive T cells. The rearrangement joins TRBV28 to TRBJ2-1; a weak D match, TRBD2 (5 bases). CDR3 nucleotides: TGTGCCAGCAGCGCCGAGCTAGCAACCTTCTACAATGAGCAGTTCTTC. As protein: CASSAELATFYNEQFF.